Presented here are 10 T cell receptor beta chains from one specimen sequenced in a study of T cells after yellow fever vaccination. In TCRdb, the 5' RACE reads were re-called with MiXCR into one record per CDR3 protein. The sample yields around 260,000 distinct CDR3 sequences, roughly 5.6% seen once. The sample here was CD4+ T cells sorted from PBMCs, taken on the day of the yellow fever booster vaccination. The receptors here all came from a man between 18 and 35 years old who received the YFV17D yellow fever vaccine.

There are a few counts of this clonotype. The chain joins TRBV24-1 to TRBJ2-3; TRBD2 is a possible D gene (6 bases). Deletions cut 7 bases from V and 3 bases from J, with 10 bases between. CDR1 and CDR2 (germline): KGHDR, SFDVKD. This CDR3 has 13 residues. CDR3 sequence reads: CATRGRGTDTQYF. The CDR3 bases are TGTGCCACCAGGGGGCGGGGAACAGATACGCAGTATTTT.

The chain links TRBV2 to TRBJ1-5; D is unresolved. The germline V gene has CDR1 SNHLY and CDR2 FYNNEI. The V end lost 0 bases, the J end lost 0 bases, and 9 bases lay between the germline ends. There are 16 residues in the CDR3. In DNA, the CDR3 is TGTGCCAGCAGTGAAGCTCTGGTTTATAGCAATCAGCCCCAGCATTTT. Protein product: CASSEALVYSNQPQHF.

This clonotype is a singleton in its sample. The V call is TRBV7-9, the J call TRBJ2-5, with 8 bases lining up with TRBD2. Losses at the gene ends were 6 bases for V and 4 bases for J; bases not matched to a gene: 7. CDR1 is SEHNR, CDR2 FQNEAQ, per germline (reference sequence). The CDR3 totals 14 residues. In DNA form, the CDR3 reads TGTGCCAGCAGACGTAGCGGGGAGGTAGAGACCCAGTACTTC. Translated, it gives CASRRSGEVETQYF. Supplemented by reference TRBV7-9 and TRBJ2-5, the full variable domain reads DTGVSQNPRHKITKRGQNVTFRCDPISEHNRLYWYRQTLGQGPEFLTYFQNEAQLEKSRLLSDRFSAERPKGSFSTLEIQRTEQGDSAMYLCASRRSGEVETQYFGPGTRLLVL.

The table lists this clonotype with a few counts. This chain connects TRBV7-2 to TRBJ2-3; tentative D call: TRBD2 (5 bases). Trimming stripped 2 bases from V and 3 bases from J, with 9 bases between. The CDR3 is 14 residues long. CDR1 is SGHTA and CDR2 is FQGNSA in the germline V gene. In nucleotides, the CDR3 is TGTGCCAGCAGCTTACTAGCCGGAACAGATACGCAGTATTTT. The encoded protein is CASSLLAGTDTQYF.

In its sample, this clonotype was seen a few times. The chain recombines TRBV5-1 with TRBJ2-5, with 7 bases matching TRBD2. The CDR3 runs 14 residues. With V trimmed by 4 bases and J by 1 base, 4 bases remained unmatched. Germline V lookup: CDR1 SGHRS, CDR2 YFSETQ. The CDR3 nucleotides are TGCGCCAGCAGCCCTGGGGGGGTCCAAGAGACCCAGTACTTC. Translated, it gives CASSPGGVQETQYF.

In regard to this clonotype: A read error may produce the germline difference seen at one junction end. This rearrangement joins TRBV12-3 or TRBV12-4 to TRBJ2-3; possible D gene TRBD1, 6 bases. The CDR3 loop spans 12 amino acids. This CDR3 is CASSFRSTGRSF. CDR3 nucleotides: TGTGCCAGCAGTTTTCGGTCTACAGGGAGAAGCTTT.

This clonotype occurred many times. The rearrangement joins TRBV7-2 to TRBJ1-2; 7 positions match TRBD1. The CDR3 has 13 amino acids. J gave up 4 bases and V 5 bases, and 4 bases lay outside the gene matches. Germline CDR1 reads SGHTA; CDR2 reads FQGNSA. CDR3 sequence: CASSLDRSYGYTF. The CDR3 coding sequence is TGTGCCAGCAGCCTGGACAGGTCCTATGGCTACACCTTC.

This clonotype was seen at least ten times. The rearrangement joins TRBV5-1 to TRBJ2-1; D remains unclear. The CDR3 totals 16 residues. Trimming stripped 1 base from V and 8 bases from J, with 19 bases between. From germline, CDR1 is SGHRS and CDR2 YFSETQ. Written as DNA, the CDR3 is TGCGCCAGCAGCTTGTCCCCGACGGATACCCATCATGAGCAGTTCTTC. Amino acid sequence: CASSLSPTDTHHEQFF.

This clonotype was detected a few times. V usage is TRBV12-3 or TRBV12-4 and J usage is TRBJ1-4; D remains ambiguous. This CDR3 is built from 11 residues. Trimming left V 8 bases short and J 8 bases short, with 9 bases between. The CDR3 loop reads CASGLQEKLFF. Here the CDR3 DNA reads TGTGCCAGCGGGCTCCAAGAAAAACTGTTTTTT.

This clonotype was seen ten or more times. The CDR3 protein is CASKGQGYTEAFF. CDR3 coding DNA: TGTGCCAGCAAAGGACAGGGGTACACTGAAGCTTTCTTT. The V call is TRBV6-2 or TRBV6-3, the J call TRBJ1-1; 9 positions match TRBD1. The CDR3 extends over 13 amino acids. V lost 7 bases and J lost 3; bases outside the gene matches: 3. Germline lookup yields CDR1 MNHEY and CDR2 SVGEGT.